This TCR gamma chain was retrieved from a study of Vδ1+ human thymocytes. Study outcomes and limitations: Many TRG clonotypes were shared between donors; TRD repertoires were essentially private. Despite high sort purity, approximately 20% of thymic T cell receptor delta sequences were Vdelta2. Thymic TRG and TRD repertoires appeared highly polyclonal.

As to this clone: What it binds is not known.

Sequences come from RNA converted to cDNA by reverse transcription. Pooled V-gene forward primers with one constant-region reverse primer generated the CDR3 amplicons by multiplex PCR. TCRdb used CATT to re-call clones from the multiplex PCR reads. Of tens of thousands of gamma-chain clones in the sample, 20% to 25% were seen once. After alphabeta T cell depletion, CD3+ Vdelta1+ Vdelta2- thymocytes were sorted. Between roughly 98% and 99.6% of sorted thymocytes were Vdelta1+. The germline CDR1 and CDR2 sequences are VENAVY and YDSYNSRV. The V and J ends lost 5 bases and 12 bases, in that order; junction bases with no gene match: 10. This CDR3 is 11 amino acids long.

This clonotype was obtained from a girl under three years old who had congenital heart surgery. V usage is TRGV8 and J usage is TRGJ1 or TRGJ2. Sample: Vdelta1+ gamma-delta thymocytes from the thymus. Subset denoted: FACS-sorted CD3+ TCRalphabeta- TCRVdelta1+ TCRVdelta2- thymocytes. This chain's CDR3 is CATWVFKLKLF. The CDR3 coding sequence is TGTGCCACCTGGGTTTTTAAACTGAAACTCTTT.